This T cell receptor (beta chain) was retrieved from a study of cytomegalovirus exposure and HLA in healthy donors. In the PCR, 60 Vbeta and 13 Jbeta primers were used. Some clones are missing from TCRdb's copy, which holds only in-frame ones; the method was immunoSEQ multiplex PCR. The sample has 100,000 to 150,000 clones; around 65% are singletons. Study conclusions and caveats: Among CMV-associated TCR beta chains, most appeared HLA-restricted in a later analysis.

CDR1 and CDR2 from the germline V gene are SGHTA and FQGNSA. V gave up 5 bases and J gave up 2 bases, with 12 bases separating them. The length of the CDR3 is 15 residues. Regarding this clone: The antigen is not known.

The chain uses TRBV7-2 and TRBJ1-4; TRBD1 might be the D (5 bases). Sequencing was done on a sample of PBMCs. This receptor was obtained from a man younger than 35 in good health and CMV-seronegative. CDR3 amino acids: CASSPRGSTNEKLFF. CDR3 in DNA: TGTGCCAGCAGCCCAAGGGGCTCCACTAATGAAAAACTGTTTTTT.